These 8 T cell receptor beta chains share one sample of origin, sequenced in a study of CD8 T cells in Susac syndrome. With random hexamers, reverse transcription was performed on about 0.5 to 1 ug of RNA. TCRdb re-derived calls from the immunoSEQ multiplex PCR reads in MiXCR, one entry per CDR3 protein. This sample carries about 300,000 distinct CDR3 sequences, over 75% of them seen once, and the ten largest clones take 0.18%. Specimen: CD8+ T cells from PBMCs. The receptors derive from a human donor with multiple sclerosis.

The chain carries TRBV7-9 and TRBJ2-1; TRBD1 matches 9 bases. Looked up from germline, CDR1 is SEHNR and CDR2 is FQNEAQ (reference sequence). The junction had 11 bases not matched to a gene; V was cut back by 8 bases and J by 0 bases. This CDR3 region has 17 residues. The CDR3 reads CASDTGGSPSSYNEQFF. DNA for the CDR3: TGTGCCAGCGACACAGGGGGCTCACCGAGCTCCTACAATGAGCAGTTCTTC.

CDR3 sequence (DNA): TGCGCCAGCAGCCAAGACACGAGCTCCTACGAGCAGTACTTC. This encodes CASSQDTSSYEQYF. This chain connects TRBV4-3 to TRBJ2-7; D is unclear. The CDR3 runs to 14 residues. From germline, CDR1 is LGHNA and CDR2 YSLEER. V lost 0 bases to trimming and J lost 0 bases, with 6 bases between them.

This rearrangement joins TRBV30 to TRBJ2-7; 12 bases map to TRBD1. Trimming removed 2 bases from V and 7 bases from J; junction bases left unmatched: 12. This CDR3 contains 16 residues. CDR1 and CDR2 from the germline V gene are GTSNPN and SVGIG (reference sequence). The CDR3 sequence is CAWSPVLGQGAGEQYF. In nucleotides, the CDR3 is TGTGCCTGGAGTCCCGTTCTGGGACAGGGGGCTGGGGAGCAGTACTTC.

V and J are TRBV20-1 and TRBJ2-1; 9 nucleotides agree with TRBD2. Germline CDR1 and CDR2: DFQATT and SNEGSKA (reference sequence). V gave up 0 bases and J gave up 4 bases; unmatched junction bases: 7. The CDR3 sequence is 16 residues long. The CDR3 sequence: CSAREFPAGGYNEQFF. The CDR3 DNA follows: TGCAGTGCTAGAGAGTTCCCAGCGGGAGGATACAATGAGCAGTTCTTC.

The genes are TRBV10-3 and TRBJ2-1; tentative D call: TRBD2 (6 bases). Germline CDR1 ENHRY, CDR2 SYGVKD. V was trimmed by 3 bases and J by 4 bases, leaving 7 bases between them. The CDR3 has 13 residues. The DNA for the CDR3 is TGTGCCATCAGTGACGGGGGTTACAATGAGCAGTTCTTC. It yields the protein CAISDGGYNEQFF.

This rearrangement joins TRBV28 to TRBJ1-1, with D unclear. Deletions cut 8 bases from V and 0 bases from J, with 10 bases between. Germline CDR1 and CDR2: MDHEN and SYDVKM. This CDR3 has 13 amino acids. The CDR3, as DNA: TGTGCCAGCGGAGTCAGGCTGAACACTGAAGCTTTCTTT. Translating it yields CASGVRLNTEAFF.

CDR3 residues: CASSPLRGSSYEQYF. CDR3 bases: TGTGCCAGCTCACCACTGCGAGGGTCCTCCTACGAGCAGTACTTC. The V gene is TRBV18, the J gene TRBJ2-7; the D gene is possibly TRBD2 (5 bases). Looked up from germline, CDR1 is KGHSH and CDR2 is LQKENI. This CDR3 has 15 amino acids. With 1 base removed from V and 0 bases from J, the gap between germline ends came to 10 bases.

This chain connects TRBV7-8 to TRBJ1-5; 11 bases match TRBD1. Looked up from germline, CDR1 is SGHVS and CDR2 is FQNEAQ. This CDR3 spans 16 amino acids. Trimming at V came to 1 base and at J to 4 bases, leaving 3 bases not matched to a gene. The CDR3 DNA reads as TGTGCCAGCAGCTTAGTGGGACAGGGGGATAATCAGCCCCAGCATTTT. Protein: CASSLVGQGDNQPQHF.